Listed here is a single T cell receptor (beta chain). The specificity of this receptor is unknown. No base quality information exists; no much larger clone differs at one position. Genomic DNA was used as template for profiling of TCR beta VDJ combinations and CDR3 sequences. An Illumina HiSeq 2000 was used for TCR repertoire sequencing. Processing in the source paper ran as follows. Repertoire assessment relied on Simpson's diversity index, CDR3 size and DJ length profiles, and TRBV/TRBJ rearrangement plots. The immunodominant clone was defined as the most abundant DNA sequence in deep sequencing data. CDR3 amino acid sequences were screened for sharing across subjects and were compared with published repertoires and the VDJdb database. TCRdb cleaned the public reads at Q25 with fastp, built clones with MiXCR and kept in-frame beta chains. Every entry covers one CDR3 protein and lists the most common genes and DNA from its rows. The V and J calls and clone size are TCRdb's, not the authors'. This sample is represented by just over 450,000 distinct CDR3 sequences; about a third of them were singletons. Of the sample, less than 0.85% is held by the ten largest clones.

This specimen comes from a study of CD8+CD57+ T cells in acquired aplastic anemia (dated by TCRdb to the late 2010s). For the wider study: DNA extracted from sorted CD4+ and CD8+ cells had a mean of roughly 3.4 ug, with a range of roughly 0.17 to 30 ug. A CD8+CD57+ expansion meant a frequency higher than the mean frequency seen in healthy subjects. Broader findings and caveats from the paper: Over 25 CD8+ CDR3 sequences were found in both patients and controls but appeared to be highly expressed in patients and within the immunodominant clones of the patients. Between patients and healthy controls, no significant difference in CD8+ Simpson's diversity was found (P=0.060).

CDR1 and CDR2 (MGHDK, SYGVNS) derive from the germline V gene. V is shortened by 6 bases, J by 3 bases, and the region joining them spans 5 bases. From the cysteine through the phenylalanine, the CDR3 covers 11 amino acids. Only the CDR3 DNA stays, 33 bases, in frame from base 1. Flow cytometry had shown CD8+CD57+ cell expansion in the patients selected for sequencing. All patients had severe acquired aplastic anemia diagnosed by International Study of Aplastic Anemia and Agranulocytosis and Camitta criteria. No therapy had been received by the patients at the time of blood sampling. TCR repertoires of sorted CD4+ and CD8+ blood T cells from severe aplastic anemia patients and healthy subjects were deep-sequenced in the study. In the USA, patient enrollment took place under clinicaltrials.gov protocols 00001620, 01623167, 00001397, 00071045, 00081523 and 00961064. Ficoll-Paque density gradient centrifugation was used to isolate peripheral blood mononuclear cells. Before DNA extraction, CD4+ and CD8+ T cells were sorted by FACS or by magnetic beads.

This receptor was identified in a human donor with aplastic anemia. The sequence links TRBV25-1 to TRBJ2-5; the D gene identity is not certain. Specimen: sorted CD4+, CD8+, or CD8+CD57+ T cells (not recorded which) from PBMCs. This receptor has the CDR3 CASRIKETQYF. In nucleotides, the sequence is TGTGCCAGCAGAATTAAAGAGACCCAGTACTTC.